This TCR beta chain was captured in a study of T cell clonality in common variable immunodeficiency. By sample fraction, this clone is medium-sized. What it binds is not known. The read is 3 residues too short to cover the CDR3 end, so that end is filled in from the germline J gene. The CDR3 sequence is 14 residues long. Trimming removed 1 base from V and 7 bases from J, with 11 bases in between. Germline assignment: CDR1 MNHEY and CDR2 SVGEGT. Blood samples were heparinized, roughly 5 to 9 ml per donor. CVID and control samples used equivalent genomic DNA input. Produced via immunoSEQ multiplex PCR; TCRdb's table is partial and in-frame only. The sample shows about 37,000 clones, none of them appearing just once. The study, taken as a whole, reports: Reportedly, TCR beta sequences from common variable immunodeficiency showed fewer deletions and N-nucleotide insertions.

This chain connects TRBV6-2 or TRBV6-3 to TRBJ2-4; no definite D call. The sequencing sample was made of peripheral blood mononuclear cells. This receptor was obtained from a person between 18 and 75 years old in good health. CDR3 DNA (partial): TGTGCCAGCAGTTACTTGCCCACCGGGAACATT. It encodes CASSYLPTGNI. The complete CDR3 sequence is CASSYLPTGNIQYF.